Detailed here is one T cell receptor beta chain. The antigen remains undetermined. This sample's treatment: oral pan-JAK inhibitor, 5-10 mg twice daily. As the sequencing template, cDNA was produced by extracting RNA and reverse transcribing it. Using immunoSEQ multiplex PCR, the repertoire was profiled, and TCRdb retains in-frame clones only, with some absent. The sample contains approximately 170,000 clones, approximately 57% of which appear only once. This sample is drawn from a study of CD8+ T cells in alopecia areata. Regarding the study as a whole: Many of the expanded lesional clones endured in scalp and blood while on tofacitinib.

The trim removed 6 bases at V and 8 bases at J, leaving 1 base unmatched. The germline gives CDR1 SNHLY, CDR2 FYNNEI. The CDR3 spans 13 residues. The chain links TRBV2 to TRBJ1-6; 10 nucleotides align to TRBD1. The receptor was isolated from a human donor with alopecia areata. The source was CD4+ T cells sorted from blood, collected at week 24, from a patient treated with tofacitinib. CDR3 in amino acids: CASRGQGDSPLHF. The CDR3 DNA reads as TGTGCCAGCAGAGGACAGGGGGATTCACCCCTCCACTTT. The full variable domain, completed using reference TRBV2 and TRBJ1-6, is EPEVTQTPSHQVTQMGQEVILRCVPISNHLYFYWYRQILGQKVEFLVSFYNNEISEKSEIFDDQFSVERPDGSNFTLKIRSTKLEDSAMYFCASRGQGDSPLHFGNGTRLTVT.